This T cell receptor (beta chain) came from a study of blood T cell repertoires in COVID-19. At the level of the study: Acute and convalescent COVID-19 specimens originated in the United States, Italy and Spain. Nucleic acid was either cDNA or gDNA, and it came from T cells, B-cell-depleted T cells, or PBMCs.

In the original workflow: Reference gene primer amplification gave nucleated cell count estimates. Profiled with immunoSEQ multiplex PCR; TCRdb holds only in-frame clones, not every one. V, J and clone size reflect that table, while D and trimming were determined from the DNA. The table lists 300,000 or so clones, over 70% of them singletons, with about 1.2% in the top ten. The CDR3 covers 14 residues. From germline, CDR1 is MNHNY and CDR2 SVGAGI (reference sequence). J lost 2 bases, V lost 5 bases, and 3 bases had no gene match. Sequencing was performed on peripheral blood. This TCR was recovered from a woman aged 45-65 years with acute or convalescent COVID-19. This rearrangement joins TRBV6-6 to TRBJ1-2; 9 nucleotides match TRBD1. The chain's CDR3 is CASSPGTGNYGYTF. In DNA form, the CDR3 reads TGTGCCAGCAGTCCCGGGACAGGGAACTATGGCTACACCTTC.